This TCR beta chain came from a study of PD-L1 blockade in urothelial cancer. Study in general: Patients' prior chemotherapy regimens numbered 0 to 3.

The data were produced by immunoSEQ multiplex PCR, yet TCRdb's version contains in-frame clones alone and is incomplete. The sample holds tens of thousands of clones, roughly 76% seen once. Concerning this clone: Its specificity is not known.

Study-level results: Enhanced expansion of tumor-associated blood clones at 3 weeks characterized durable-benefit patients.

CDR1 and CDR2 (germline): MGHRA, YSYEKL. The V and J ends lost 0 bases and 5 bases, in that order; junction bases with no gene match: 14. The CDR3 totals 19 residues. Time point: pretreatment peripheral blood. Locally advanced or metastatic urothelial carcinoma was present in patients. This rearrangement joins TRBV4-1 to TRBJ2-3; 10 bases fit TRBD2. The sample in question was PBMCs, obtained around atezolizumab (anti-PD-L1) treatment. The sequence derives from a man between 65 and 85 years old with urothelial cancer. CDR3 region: CASSQDLPSGRNSRDTQYF. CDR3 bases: TGCGCCAGCAGCCAAGATCTTCCTAGCGGGAGAAATTCAAGAGATACGCAGTATTTT.